Within the sample, the clone carrying this T cell receptor (beta chain) is large. The antigen is undetermined. This entry belongs to a study of CD8 T cells in ankylosing spondylitis. The study, taken as a whole, reports: For ankylosing spondylitis blood, a TCR beta motif of 7 or 8 highly homologous variants appeared characteristic. Within peripheral blood, clones linked to disease were CD8+ and relatively rare.

Scientists made TCR beta libraries using quantitative 5'-RACE with molecular barcodes. Via MiXCR, TCRdb re-called the 5' RACE reads, giving one row per CDR3 protein. The table includes about 540,000 distinct CDR3 sequences, approximately 11% detected once. The CDR3 totals 12 residues. V dropped 4 bases and J dropped 11 bases, with 14 bases sitting between them. The germline V gene encodes CDR1 SGHDN and CDR2 FVKESK. The sequence was collected from a male donor with ankylosing spondylitis. Sequenced sample: blood, either unsorted or a sorted T cell fraction (not recorded which). This chain connects TRBV14 to TRBJ1-1; D is unresolved. The CDR3 DNA follows: TGTGCCAGCAGCCCCCACCGCCAACGGGCTTTCTTT. Amino acids: CASSPHRQRAFF.